This TCR beta chain was captured by sequencing in a study of naive and memory T cell subsets. Broader study findings: TCR transcript changes with activation or differentiation may affect this RNA method.

Amplification of ligated cDNA took four PCR rounds with SP2 and nested alpha and beta constant primers. Alpha and beta constant region primers primed reverse transcription for blood and skin samples. Via MiXCR, TCRdb re-called the UMI-ligation and nested PCR reads, giving one row per CDR3 protein. The sample shows fewer than 30,000 distinct CDR3 sequences, roughly 5.2% of them seen only once. About this clonotype itself: What it recognizes is unknown.

V shed 9 bases and J shed 3 bases, with 17 bases lying between them. The CDR3 covers 15 residues. Per germline, CDR1 LNHDA and CDR2 SQIVND (reference sequence). The library had UMIs added by 3' ligation of an oligonucleotide to TCR cDNA. Adult healthy volunteers gave 2.5 ml peripheral blood for whole-blood RNA. Reverse transcription used DNase-treated unsorted total RNA, aiming for roughly 1 to 1,100 ng. The receptor was isolated from an adult in good health. Specimen: blood. The chain has TRBV19 and TRBJ1-4; D perhaps matches TRBD1 (5 bases). The DNA of the CDR3 is TGTGCCAGAAGGCAGGGAGGGAGAGCTAATGAAAAACTGTTTTTT. Translating gives CARRQGGRANEKLFF.